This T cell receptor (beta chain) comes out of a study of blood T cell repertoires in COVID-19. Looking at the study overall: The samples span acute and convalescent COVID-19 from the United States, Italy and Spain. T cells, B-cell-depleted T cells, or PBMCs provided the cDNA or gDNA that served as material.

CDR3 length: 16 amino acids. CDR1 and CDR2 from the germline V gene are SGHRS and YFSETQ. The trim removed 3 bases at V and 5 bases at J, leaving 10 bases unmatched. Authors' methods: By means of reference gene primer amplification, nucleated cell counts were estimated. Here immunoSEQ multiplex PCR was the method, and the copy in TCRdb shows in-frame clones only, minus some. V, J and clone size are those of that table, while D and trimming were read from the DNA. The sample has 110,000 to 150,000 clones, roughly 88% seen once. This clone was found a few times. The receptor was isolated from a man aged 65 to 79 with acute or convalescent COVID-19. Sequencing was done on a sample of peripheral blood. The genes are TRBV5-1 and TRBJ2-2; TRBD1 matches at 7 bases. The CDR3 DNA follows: TGCGCCAGCAGCTCGACAGGGTTTCTAGGAACCGGGGAGCTGTTTTTT. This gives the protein CASSSTGFLGTGELFF.